The rows below give T cell receptor beta chains drawn from one sample of a study of blood T cell repertoires in COVID-19. Data came from immunoSEQ multiplex PCR; TCRdb stores just in-frame clones and leaves some out. Counted here are more than 150,000 clones, about 77% occurring once; the ten biggest clones make up 2.5% to 3.5%. The sequencing input was peripheral blood. The receptors were sampled from a woman older than 75 with active or convalescent COVID-19. Both conserved end residues are part of each CDR3.

V gene	CDR3 protein
TRBV28	CASSLTGMAQYF
TRBV5-4	CASSTTGGANTGELFF
TRBV10-2	CASSGFVGGDTQYF
TRBV6-2/TRBV6-3	CASSFSGVGFF
TRBV6-4	CASSDGPGSSYNSPLHF
TRBV5-1	CASMRGQGPDTQYF
TRBV2	CASSPSYEQYF
TRBV28	CASSPQRGGFETQYF
TRBV4-1	CASSRNNPGGAGGYTF
TRBV5-6	CASSYWYGSGVNTEAFF
TRBV28	CASSLGGGAGQPQHF
TRBV15	CATSREGVSYEQYF
TRBV6-6	CASSYSGTGGQPQHF
TRBV5-8	CASSSDPGGRRPTF
TRBV28	CASSFQGSEQFF
TRBV2	CASSARTGGTDTQYF
TRBV6-5	CASRSSLQGEYGYTF
TRBV15	CATSIGTALTNTGELFF
TRBV10-3	CAISEGAGGIYGYTF